This entry concerns a single T cell receptor (beta chain). This specimen belongs to a study of shared clonotypes between healthy human individuals. Germline CDR1 is MDHEN and CDR2 is SYDVKM. Trimming took off 11 bases at V and 4 bases at J, with 14 bases between the two ends. The length of the CDR3 is 12 residues. The study ran the assay at deep level. The repertoire was sequenced with immunoSEQ multiplex PCR; TCRdb's copy has only in-frame clones and lacks some. The table records about 2.3 million clones, around 90% of them present only once. Investigators divided CD4+ cells into CD45RA+ naive and CD45RA-negative memory subsets.

The chain links TRBV28 to TRBJ1-2; TRBD1 might be the D (5 bases). Specimen: naive CD4+ T cells from PBMCs. Sample subset: CD45RA+ positively selected. This receptor was identified in a young man in good health. Some clones in this sample may be carry-over from other donors' samples. This CDR3 reads CASRVPSYGYTF. The CDR3 coding sequence is TGTGCCTCCAGGGTCCCCAGCTATGGCTACACCTTC.